This entry lists 29 T cell receptor beta chains sequenced from one sample in a study of beta chain features in type 1 diabetes. The antigens these receptors bind are not known. General study findings and limits: Within each of all four CD4+ subsets, Type 1 diabetes patients had TCRB CDR3s that were moderately but significantly shorter.

Expressed TCRB transcripts were sequenced after all isolated RNA was converted to cDNA. TCRdb's copy holds only in-frame clones and misses some; the assay was immunoSEQ multiplex PCR. Of hundreds of thousands of clones detected, over 12% appear once; the ten largest clones hold 0.015%. The specimen sequenced was naive CD4+ T cells from blood. The source of these receptors is a man aged 18 to 30 with type 1 diabetes.

This clone turned up a few times. This chain connects TRBV12-5 to TRBJ2-1; 10 nucleotides line up with TRBD2. This CDR3 region has 16 residues. Germline values: CDR1 LGHNT, CDR2 FRNRAP. The V gene end was trimmed by 2 bases and the J gene end by 9 bases; junction bases not matched to a gene: 10. CDR3 loop: CASGLRAGGIYLEQFF. CDR3 nucleotide sequence: TGTGCTAGTGGTTTGAGAGCGGGAGGGATATACCTTGAGCAGTTCTTC.

The J gene is TRBJ1-6, the V gene TRBV6-6; 7 bases match TRBD1. The CDR3 is 14 amino acids. V lost 4 bases to trimming and J lost 4 bases; unmatched junction nucleotides: 1. Germline CDR1 and CDR2: MNHNY and SVGAGI (reference sequence). CDR3 in DNA: TGTGCCAGCAGTTCACAGGGGTATAATTCACCCCTCCACTTT. Translation: CASSSQGYNSPLHF.

The sample holds a few counts of this clone. The gene calls are TRBV5-1 and TRBJ1-1, with 7 bases lining up with TRBD1. CDR3 size: 17 residues. Trimming removed 8 bases from V and 1 base from J; junction bases left unmatched: 17. Germline-derived CDR1 and CDR2 are SGHRS and YFSETQ. The CDR3, as DNA: TGCGCCAGTAACCGGGACAGCCCCACCCGCGGGAACACTGAAGCTTTCTTT. It specifies CASNRDSPTRGNTEAFF.

There are a few counts of this clone. Here the CDR3 reads CASSSGTGDVGELFF. The CDR3 region has the DNA TGCGCCAGCAGCTCCGGGACAGGGGACGTCGGGGAGCTGTTTTTT. This chain joins TRBV5-1 and TRBJ2-2; TRBD1 matches at 10 bases. The length of the CDR3 is 15 residues. Germline V CDR1 and CDR2: SGHRS, YFSETQ. J was trimmed by 7 bases and V by 3 bases; bases with no gene match: 6.

CDR3 protein: CASSEQREYYNEQFF. The CDR3 coding sequence is TGTGCCAGCAGTGAACAGCGGGAGTACTACAATGAGCAGTTCTTC. V is TRBV25-1 and J is TRBJ2-1, with 8 positions matching TRBD2. CDR3 length: 15 residues. The germline V gene has CDR1 MGHDK and CDR2 SYGVNS. Trimming cost V 2 bases and J 3 bases; bases outside gene matches: 3.

The chain combines TRBV5-4 with TRBJ2-5, with 9 bases identical to TRBD2. CDR3 length: 18 amino acids. V lost 0 bases to trimming and J lost 6 bases; unmatched junction nucleotides: 15. Germline CDR1 is SGHNT and CDR2 is YYREEE (reference sequence). CDR3: CASSLAGTAGGPTKTQYF. DNA for the CDR3: TGTGCCAGCAGCTTGGCCGGGACGGCGGGAGGGCCGACGAAGACCCAGTACTTC.

This clone was seen more than once but under ten times. The chain employs TRBV27 and TRBJ2-2, with TRBD2 identical over 11 bases. Germline V gives CDR1 MNHEY, CDR2 SMNVEV (reference sequence). Trimming removed 3 bases from V and 8 bases from J; junction bases left unmatched: 8. This CDR3 region has 16 residues. In DNA form, the CDR3 reads TGTGCCAGCAGTTTTTCCGGGACTAGCGGAGCGGGGGAGCTGTTTTTT. Translated, it gives CASSFSGTSGAGELFF.

The gene calls are TRBV28 and TRBJ1-5; the match to TRBD1 covers 8 bases. The CDR3 covers 17 residues. The germline V gene encodes CDR1 MDHEN and CDR2 SYDVKM. Unmatched junction bases numbered 10, after V lost 5 bases and J lost 1 base. In DNA form, the CDR3 reads TGTGCCAGCAGTCGAACCGGGACAGGAGTCAGCAATCAGCCCCAGCATTTT. It codes for CASSRTGTGVSNQPQHF.

In its sample, this clone was seen a few times. The CDR3 DNA is TGTGCCAGCAGTTCCCCACAGGGGTCTAGCACAGATACGCAGTATTTT. Its protein is CASSSPQGSSTDTQYF. The genes are TRBV28 and TRBJ2-3; 7 positions match TRBD1. V lost 4 bases and J lost 0; bases outside the gene matches: 7. The germline V gene encodes CDR1 MDHEN and CDR2 SYDVKM. The CDR3 loop spans 16 amino acids.

The V gene is TRBV9, the J gene TRBJ1-6; D is uncertain. In germline, CDR1 is SGDLS, CDR2 YYNGEE. Trimming removed 3 bases from V and 5 bases from J, with 15 bases in between. This CDR3 comprises 16 residues. Here the CDR3 reads CASSATRSSNNSPLHF. As DNA, the CDR3 is TGTGCCAGCAGCGCAACCCGGTCCTCGAATAATTCACCCCTCCACTTT.

The chain has TRBV13 and TRBJ2-1; no clear D gene. The CDR3 consists of 15 residues. V was clipped by 1 base and J by 9 bases, with 16 bases between them. Per germline, CDR1 PRHDT and CDR2 FYEKMQ (reference sequence). The CDR3 region is CASSLASVFGTEQFF. CDR3 nucleotide sequence: TGTGCCAGCAGCTTAGCATCCGTTTTTGGCACTGAGCAGTTCTTC. Looking up the rest from reference TRBV13 and TRBJ2-1 gives the full variable domain: AAGVIQSPRHLIKEKRETATLKCYPIPRHDTVYWYQQGPGQDPQFLISFYEKMQSDKGSIPDRFSAQQFSDYHSELNMSSLELGDSALYFCASSLASVFGTEQFFGPGTRLTVL.

The sample holds a few counts of this clone. CDR3 nucleotides: TGTGCCAGCAGCTTAGGCCGGGACTTTAACACCGGGGAGCTGTTTTTT. It specifies CASSLGRDFNTGELFF. V is TRBV7-9 and J is TRBJ2-2; D is possibly TRBD2 (6 bases). Between the trimmed V and J ends, which lost 1 base and 2 bases, there was a span of 11 bases. CDR3 size: 16 residues. Germline V gene sequence: CDR1 SEHNR, CDR2 FQNEAQ (reference sequence).

This clone came up a few times. This chain uses TRBV18 with TRBJ2-2; D is uncertain. From germline, CDR1 is KGHSH and CDR2 LQKENI. The CDR3 is 14 residues long. Trimming removed 4 bases at V and 1 base at J, with 7 bases between. CDR3 coding DNA: TGTGCCAGCTCACTTGTCCAGAACACCGGGGAGCTGTTTTTT. Encoded protein: CASSLVQNTGELFF. Using reference TRBV18 and TRBJ2-2 for the parts outside the CDR3, the full variable domain is NAGVMQNPRHLVRRRGQEARLRCSPMKGHSHVYWYRQLPEEGLKFMVYLQKENIIDESGMPKERFSAEFPKEGPSILRIQQVVRGDSAAYFCASSLVQNTGELFFGEGSRLTVL.

This rearrangement joins TRBV6-1 to TRBJ2-6; D unclear. Trimming shortened V by 5 bases and J by 0 bases, and 8 bases separated the two germline ends. The CDR3 runs 15 residues. The V gene's germline CDR1 is MNHNS and CDR2 SASEGT. CDR3 protein: CASSWWSSGANVLTF. The CDR3 DNA follows: TGTGCCAGCAGTTGGTGGAGCTCTGGGGCCAACGTCCTGACTTTC.

The gene calls are TRBV18 and TRBJ2-5; TRBD1 might be the D (6 bases). The germline gives CDR1 KGHSH, CDR2 LQKENI. Between the trimmed V and J ends, which lost 3 bases and 3 bases, there was a span of 11 bases. The CDR3 is 14 amino acids. The CDR3 loop is CASSPGAGEETQYF. CDR3 DNA sequence: TGTGCCAGCTCACCGGGGGCAGGGGAAGAGACCCAGTACTTC.

The gene calls are TRBV5-4 and TRBJ2-5; D is perhaps TRBD2 (6 bases). CDR1 SGHNT and CDR2 YYREEE come from the germline V gene (reference sequence). V was shortened by 6 bases and J by 3 bases, with 18 bases between the two germline ends. The CDR3 runs to 15 residues. The DNA of the CDR3 is TGTGCCAGCACCCATCGGGCGGGATCGAAAGAGACCCAGTACTTC. Residues: CASTHRAGSKETQYF.

V gene TRBV28 combines with J gene TRBJ2-3; possible D gene TRBD1, 6 bases. Germline CDR1 is MDHEN and CDR2 is SYDVKM. The CDR3 has 12 residues. Trimming left V 8 bases short and J 2 bases short, with 8 bases between. The CDR3 region is CASRTDTDTQYF. The DNA of the CDR3 is TGTGCCAGCCGGACAGACACAGATACGCAGTATTTT.

The V gene is TRBV7-9, the J gene TRBJ2-7; 7 positions match TRBD2. The CDR3 extends over 15 amino acids. The germline gives CDR1 SEHNR, CDR2 FQNEAQ (reference sequence). Unmatched junction bases numbered 13, after V lost 8 bases and J lost 3 bases. CDR3 in DNA: TGTGCCAGCGAACGTCGGGTAGCGGGTAACTACGAGCAGTACTTC. This gives the protein CASERRVAGNYEQYF.

Concerning this clone itself: The same CDR3 can be traced to other DNA sequences in this sample. J is TRBJ2-5 and V is TRBV5-1; D gene ambiguous. The CDR3 totals 14 residues. Germline loops: CDR1 SGHRS, CDR2 YFSETQ. Trimming shortened V by 0 bases and J by 1 base, and 7 bases separated the two germline ends. CDR3 region: CASSLASSQETQYF. CDR3 in DNA: TGCGCCAGCAGCTTGGCGAGCTCCCAAGAGACCCAGTACTTC.

This clone has more than one count but fewer than ten. The chain couples TRBV27 to TRBJ1-5; D gene uncertain. Germline V gives CDR1 MNHEY, CDR2 SMNVEV (reference sequence). Trimming removed 0 bases at V and 7 bases at J, with 10 bases between. The CDR3 runs to 14 residues. CDR3 residues: CASSLSIGSQPQHF. The DNA of the CDR3 is TGTGCCAGCAGTTTATCGATCGGTAGCCAGCCCCAGCATTTT.

This clone was seen only a few times. This chain connects TRBV18 to TRBJ1-1, with 7 bases identical to TRBD1. Germline values: CDR1 KGHSH, CDR2 LQKENI. The length of the CDR3 is 16 residues. The junction had 5 bases not matched to a gene; V was cut back by 1 base and J by 0 bases. CDR3 bases: TGTGCCAGCTCACCACTCCCGGGACAGTTGAACACTGAAGCTTTCTTT. Protein: CASSPLPGQLNTEAFF.

This clone was found a few times. V and J are TRBV6-6 and TRBJ1-5; 7 bases map to TRBD1. This CDR3 has 13 amino acids. The ends lost 11 bases at V and 4 bases at J; junction bases unmatched: 8. Germline CDR1 MNHNY, CDR2 SVGAGI (reference sequence). CDR3 sequence reads: CAARRDSNQPQHF. The CDR3 nucleotides read TGTGCCGCACGCCGGGACAGTAATCAGCCCCAGCATTTT.

In this sample, this clone turned up a few times. This chain links TRBV30 with TRBJ2-4, with D maybe TRBD1 (6 bases). CDR3 size: 13 residues. Trimming took off 5 bases at V and 5 bases at J, with 13 bases between the two ends. Germline CDR1 is GTSNPN and CDR2 is SVGIG (reference sequence). This CDR3 reads CAWAGVGENIQYF. As DNA, the CDR3 is TGTGCCTGGGCAGGGGTTGGGGAAAACATTCAGTACTTC.

The J gene is TRBJ2-6, the V gene TRBV21-1; no check of the table's D call, TRBD1, against the DNA was made. TRBV21-1 is a known pseudogene. The CDR3 totals 19 residues. In DNA, the CDR3 is TGTGCCAGCAGCAATCCCCCAGGGGACAGCTCGCTTCCCTCAAACGTCCTGACTTTC. It encodes CASSNPPGDSSLPSNVLTF.

This chain uses TRBV9 with TRBJ2-3; 8 nucleotides match TRBD2. The trim removed 0 bases at V and 4 bases at J, leaving 7 bases unmatched. Germline CDR1 reads SGDLS; CDR2 reads YYNGEE. The CDR3 has 16 residues. CDR3 DNA: TGTGCCAGCAGCGTAGCCGGCGGGGGGCCCGCAGATACGCAGTATTTT. It codes for CASSVAGGGPADTQYF.

V usage is TRBV30 and J usage is TRBJ2-7; 11 nucleotides align to TRBD2. The V gene's germline CDR1 is GTSNPN and CDR2 SVGIG (reference sequence). V gave up 5 bases and J gave up 4 bases; unmatched junction bases: 4. CDR3 size: 13 residues. The DNA for the CDR3 is TGTGCCTGGTCGGGACTAGCGGTGTACGAGCAGTACTTC. As protein: CAWSGLAVYEQYF.

This clone was seen more than once but under ten times. The V call is TRBV2, the J call TRBJ1-1; D unresolved. This CDR3 is 13 amino acids long. Per germline, CDR1 SNHLY and CDR2 FYNNEI. V dropped 6 bases and J dropped 3 bases, with 11 bases sitting between them. The CDR3 region has the DNA TGTGCCAGCAGAGATGCGGGTTACACTGAAGCTTTCTTT. The encoded protein is CASRDAGYTEAFF.

J is TRBJ1-5 and V is TRBV10-3; 7 nucleotides match TRBD1. This CDR3 region has 12 residues. Germline loops: CDR1 ENHRY, CDR2 SYGVKD. The junction had 9 bases not matched to a gene; V was cut back by 8 bases and J by 11 bases. CDR3 nucleotides: TGTGCCATCGGGACCTTACAGGGGACCCAGCATTTT. Encoded protein: CAIGTLQGTQHF.

In its sample, this clone was seen a few times. The chain is built from TRBV7-2 and TRBJ2-5; 11 positions match TRBD1. V trimming: 5 bases; J trimming: 3 bases; junction bases outside the gene matches: 5. The length of the CDR3 is 15 residues. Germline-derived CDR1 and CDR2 are SGHTA and FQGNSA. The CDR3 sequence: CASSPRDRGKETQYF. In nucleotides, the CDR3 is TGTGCCAGCAGCCCGCGGGACAGGGGGAAAGAGACCCAGTACTTC.